The 13 T cell receptor beta chains presented below share a single source sample, sequenced in a study of T cells in narcolepsy. The assay was immunoSEQ multiplex PCR, and TCRdb's table has in-frame clones only and misses some. Of around 32,000 clones listed, 75% to 85% are singletons. The material sequenced was CD45RA- memory CD4+ T cells from PBMCs. The receptor source for this set is a human donor with narcolepsy.

The chain couples TRBV5-1 to TRBJ2-2, with D perhaps TRBD2 (6 bases). The V and J ends lost 3 bases and 3 bases respectively, with 15 bases between them. In germline, CDR1 is SGHRS, CDR2 YFSETQ. There are 16 residues in the CDR3. CDR3 sequence: CASSWGVSADTGELFF. CDR3 coding DNA: TGCGCCAGCAGCTGGGGGGTTAGCGCCGACACCGGGGAGCTGTTTTTT. Filled out from reference TRBV5-1 and TRBJ2-2, the complete variable domain reads KAGVTQTPRYLIKTRGQQVTLSCSPISGHRSVSWYQQTPGQGLQFLFEYFSETQRNKGNFPGRFSGRQFSNSRSEMNVSTLELGDSALYLCASSWGVSADTGELFFGEGSRLTVL.

The chain recombines TRBV28 with TRBJ1-1; 7 bases line up with TRBD1. J was trimmed by 0 bases and V by 5 bases; bases with no gene match: 9. The CDR3 spans 16 residues. Germline CDR1 MDHEN, CDR2 SYDVKM. The chain's CDR3 is CASSHWDSKMNTEAFF. The CDR3 DNA follows: TGTGCCAGCAGTCACTGGGACAGTAAAATGAACACTGAAGCTTTCTTT.

The rearrangement uses TRBV5-1 and TRBJ2-7, with 10 bases matching TRBD2. V lost 4 bases to trimming and J lost 1 base; unmatched junction nucleotides: 8. The CDR3 loop spans 16 amino acids. Germline V gene lookup returns CDR1 SGHRS and CDR2 YFSETQ. CDR3 sequence: CASSATQTSGSYEQYF. In nucleotides, the CDR3 is TGCGCCAGCAGCGCGACCCAGACTAGCGGGTCCTACGAGCAGTACTTC.

The chain has TRBV4-2 and TRBJ2-7; TRBD1 aligns across 7 bases. CDR1 is LGHNA and CDR2 is YNFKEQ in the germline V gene. The CDR3 consists of 15 residues. The J segment lost 4 bases and the V segment lost 0 bases, leaving 6 bases of the junction unmatched. The CDR3 sequence is CASSQDGQDAYEQYF. The CDR3 DNA follows: TGTGCCAGCAGCCAAGATGGACAGGATGCATACGAGCAGTACTTC.

V usage is TRBV4-1 and J usage is TRBJ1-1, with TRBD1 matching over 10 bases. V lost 0 bases, J lost 5 bases, and 9 bases stayed unmatched. Germline V gene data show CDR1 as MGHRA and CDR2 as YSYEKL. The CDR3 consists of 17 residues. CDR3 nucleotides: TGCGCCAGCAGCCAAGATCCCCGGACAGGGGGGAGGACTGAAGCTTTCTTT. This gives the protein CASSQDPRTGGRTEAFF.

The chain uses TRBV7-8 and TRBJ2-3, with 16 bases identical to TRBD2. The CDR3 has 18 residues. V gave up 4 bases and J gave up 5 bases; unmatched junction bases: 9. Germline CDR1 reads SGHVS; CDR2 reads FQNEAQ. This CDR3 reads CASSSGLAGGPKIDTQYF. The CDR3 DNA sequence: TGTGCCAGCAGCTCGGGACTAGCGGGAGGGCCTAAGATAGATACGCAGTATTTT.

The rearrangement links TRBV11-3 to TRBJ1-1; tentatively, D is TRBD1 (5 bases). V was trimmed by 1 base and J by 4 bases, leaving 7 bases between them. This CDR3 has 13 amino acids. The V gene's germline CDR1 is SGHNT and CDR2 YENEEA. The CDR3 coding sequence is TGTGCCAGCAGCTTAGCAGGGATCACTGAAGCTTTCTTT. Translated, it gives CASSLAGITEAFF.

The gene calls are TRBV19 and TRBJ2-7, with 7 bases fitting TRBD1. Germline V gene sequence: CDR1 LNHDA, CDR2 SQIVND (reference sequence). V was pared by 7 bases and J by 2 bases, with 11 bases of the junction left unmatched. CDR3 length: 15 amino acids. The CDR3 spells CASNLKKGGAYEQYF. The CDR3 region has the DNA TGTGCCAGTAATCTCAAAAAAGGGGGCGCCTACGAGCAGTACTTC.

The V gene is TRBV7-2, the J gene TRBJ1-5, with D possibly TRBD1 on 6 matching bases. This CDR3 region has 15 residues. The V and J ends lost 0 bases and 3 bases respectively, with 9 bases between them. The germline V gene encodes CDR1 SGHTA and CDR2 FQGNSA. DNA for the CDR3: TGTGCCAGCAGCTTAGCGCGGGGACACAATCAGCCCCAGCATTTT. Translated: CASSLARGHNQPQHF.

The gene calls are TRBV4-1 and TRBJ2-3; 7 bases map to TRBD2. V shed 0 bases and J 4 bases; nucleotides not matched to a gene: 1. The germline V gene has CDR1 MGHRA and CDR2 YSYEKL. The CDR3 covers 14 residues. CDR3 nucleotides: TGCGCCAGCAGCCAAGATGGGGGGGCAGATACGCAGTATTTT. Protein: CASSQDGGADTQYF.

The V gene is TRBV6-6, the J gene TRBJ1-1; D gene unclear. Germline CDR1 and CDR2: MNHNY and SVGAGI (reference sequence). This CDR3 has 16 residues. Trimming pared 0 bases from V and 4 bases from J, leaving 15 bases between. The CDR3 region has the DNA TGTGCCAGCAGTTACTCGACCCCTGCGGGAGGCACTGAAGCTTTCTTT. Protein sequence: CASSYSTPAGGTEAFF.

The gene calls are TRBV7-6 and TRBJ1-1; 7 bases are shared with TRBD1. The length of the CDR3 is 14 residues. The J segment lost 4 bases and the V segment lost 5 bases, leaving 7 bases of the junction unmatched. Germline V gene data show CDR1 as SGHVS and CDR2 as FNYEAQ. CDR3 nucleotide sequence: TGTGCCAGCAGCGCAAGACAGGGTGGCACTGAAGCTTTCTTT. It is translated as CASSARQGGTEAFF.

J is TRBJ2-1 and V is TRBV11-3; 14 positions match TRBD2. V lost 5 bases and J lost 9; bases outside the gene matches: 6. The germline CDR1 and CDR2 sequences are SGHNT and YENEEA. The CDR3 extends over 15 amino acids. In DNA form, the CDR3 reads TGTGCCAGCAGCCCCCGACTAGCGGGAGGGGTTGAGCAGTTCTTC. Its translation is CASSPRLAGGVEQFF.